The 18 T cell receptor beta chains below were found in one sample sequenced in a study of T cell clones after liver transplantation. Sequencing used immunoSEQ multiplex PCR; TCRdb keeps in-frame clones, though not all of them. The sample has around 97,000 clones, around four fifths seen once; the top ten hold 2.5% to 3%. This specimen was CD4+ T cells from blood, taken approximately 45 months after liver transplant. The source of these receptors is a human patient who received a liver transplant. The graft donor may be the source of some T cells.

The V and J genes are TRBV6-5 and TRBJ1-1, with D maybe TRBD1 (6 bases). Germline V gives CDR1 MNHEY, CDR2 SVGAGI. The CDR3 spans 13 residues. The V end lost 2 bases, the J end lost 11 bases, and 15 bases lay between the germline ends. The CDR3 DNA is TGTGCCAGCAGTTACCGGGACATTCTCGCCGCTTTCTTT. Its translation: CASSYRDILAAFF.

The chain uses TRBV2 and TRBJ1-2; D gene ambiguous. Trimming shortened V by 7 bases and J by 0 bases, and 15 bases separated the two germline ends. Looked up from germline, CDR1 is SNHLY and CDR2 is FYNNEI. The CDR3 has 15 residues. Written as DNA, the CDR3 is TGTGCCAGCAAGCTCGTACCCGGGACTAACTATGGCTACACCTTC. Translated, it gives CASKLVPGTNYGYTF.

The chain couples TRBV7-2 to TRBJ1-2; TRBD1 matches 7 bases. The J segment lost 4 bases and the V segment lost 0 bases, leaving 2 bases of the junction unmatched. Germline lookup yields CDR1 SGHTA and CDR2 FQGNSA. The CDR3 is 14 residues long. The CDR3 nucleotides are TGTGCCAGCAGCTTAGCCCGGACAGGCTATGGCTACACCTTC. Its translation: CASSLARTGYGYTF. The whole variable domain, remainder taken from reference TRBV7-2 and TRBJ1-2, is GAGVSQSPSNKVTEKGKDVELRCDPISGHTALYWYRQSLGQGLEFLIYFQGNSAPDKSGLPSDRFSAERTGGSVSTLTIQRTQQEDSAVYLCASSLARTGYGYTFGSGTRLTVV.

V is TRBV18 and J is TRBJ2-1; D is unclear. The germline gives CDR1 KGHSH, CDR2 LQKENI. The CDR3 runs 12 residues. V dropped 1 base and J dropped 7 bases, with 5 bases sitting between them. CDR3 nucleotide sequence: TGTGCCAGCTCACCACTCGGAAATGAGCAGTTCTTC. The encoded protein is CASSPLGNEQFF.

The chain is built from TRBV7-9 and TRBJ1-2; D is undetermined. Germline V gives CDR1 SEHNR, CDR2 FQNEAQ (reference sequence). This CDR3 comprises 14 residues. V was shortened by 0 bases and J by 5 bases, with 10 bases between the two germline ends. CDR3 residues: CASSLALTDYGYTF. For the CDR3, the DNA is TGTGCCAGCAGCTTAGCGCTGACGGATTATGGCTACACCTTC.

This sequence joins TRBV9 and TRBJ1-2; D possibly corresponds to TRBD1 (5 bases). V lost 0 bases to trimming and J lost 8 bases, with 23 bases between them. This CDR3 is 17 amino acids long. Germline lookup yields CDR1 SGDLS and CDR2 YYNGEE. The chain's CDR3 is CASSVGAEPGRVGGYTF. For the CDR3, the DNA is TGTGCCAGCAGCGTAGGGGCAGAGCCCGGCAGGGTGGGCGGCTACACCTTC. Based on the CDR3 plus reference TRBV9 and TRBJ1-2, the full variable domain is DSGVTQTPKHLITATGQRVTLRCSPRSGDLSVYWYQQSLDQGLQFLIQYYNGEERAKGNILERFSAQQFPDLHSELNLSSLELGDSALYFCASSVGAEPGRVGGYTFGSGTRLTVV.

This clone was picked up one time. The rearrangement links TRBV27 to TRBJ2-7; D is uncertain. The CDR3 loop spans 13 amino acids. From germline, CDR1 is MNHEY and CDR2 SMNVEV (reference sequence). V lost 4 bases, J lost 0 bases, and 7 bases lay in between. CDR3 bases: TGTGCCAGCAGTTGGACGGGCTCCTACGAGCAGTACTTC. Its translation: CASSWTGSYEQYF.

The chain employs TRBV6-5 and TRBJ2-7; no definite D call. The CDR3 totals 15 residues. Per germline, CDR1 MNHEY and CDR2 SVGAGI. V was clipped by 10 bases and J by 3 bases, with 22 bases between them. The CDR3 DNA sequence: TGTGCCACCTCCGAGACCGACTTGACTGTCTACGAGCAGTACTTC. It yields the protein CATSETDLTVYEQYF.

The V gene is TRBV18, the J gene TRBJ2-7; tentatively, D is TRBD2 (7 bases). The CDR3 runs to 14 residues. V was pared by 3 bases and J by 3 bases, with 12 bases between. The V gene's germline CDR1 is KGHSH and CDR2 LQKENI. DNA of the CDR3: TGTGCCAGCTCACCCCAGGGAGGGGGCTACGAGCAGTACTTC. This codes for CASSPQGGGYEQYF.

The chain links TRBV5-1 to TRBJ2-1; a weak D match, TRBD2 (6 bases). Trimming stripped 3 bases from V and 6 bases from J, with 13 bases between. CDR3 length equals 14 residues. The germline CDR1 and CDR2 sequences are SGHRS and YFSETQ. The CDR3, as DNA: TGCGCCAGCAGCTCCGGGACTTTGAGCAATGAGCAGTTCTTC. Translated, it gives CASSSGTLSNEQFF.

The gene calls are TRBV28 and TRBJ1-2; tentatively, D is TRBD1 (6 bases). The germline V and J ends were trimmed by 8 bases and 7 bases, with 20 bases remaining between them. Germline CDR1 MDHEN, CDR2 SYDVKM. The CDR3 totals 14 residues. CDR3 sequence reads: CASHLRGAWSGYTF. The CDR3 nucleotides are TGTGCCAGCCATCTAAGGGGGGCTTGGAGTGGCTACACCTTC.

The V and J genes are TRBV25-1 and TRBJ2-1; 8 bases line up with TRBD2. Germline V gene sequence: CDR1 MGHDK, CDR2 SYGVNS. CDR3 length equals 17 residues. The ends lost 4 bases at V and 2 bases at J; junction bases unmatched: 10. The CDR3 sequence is CASSADHSGNPYNEQFF. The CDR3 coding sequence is TGTGCCAGCAGTGCCGACCATAGCGGGAACCCCTACAATGAGCAGTTCTTC.

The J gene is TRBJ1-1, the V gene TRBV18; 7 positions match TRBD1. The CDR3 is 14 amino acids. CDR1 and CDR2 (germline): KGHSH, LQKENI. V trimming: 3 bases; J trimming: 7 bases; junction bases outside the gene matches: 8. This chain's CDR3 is CASSPRAGGDEAFF. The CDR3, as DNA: TGTGCCAGCTCACCCCGGGCAGGGGGTGATGAAGCTTTCTTT.

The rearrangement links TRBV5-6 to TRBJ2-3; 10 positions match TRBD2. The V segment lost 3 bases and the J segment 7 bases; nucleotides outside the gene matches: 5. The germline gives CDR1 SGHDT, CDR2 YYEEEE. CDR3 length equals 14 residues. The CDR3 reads CASSSGLAFYTQYF. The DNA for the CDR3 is TGTGCCAGCAGCTCGGGACTAGCGTTCTATACGCAGTATTTT.

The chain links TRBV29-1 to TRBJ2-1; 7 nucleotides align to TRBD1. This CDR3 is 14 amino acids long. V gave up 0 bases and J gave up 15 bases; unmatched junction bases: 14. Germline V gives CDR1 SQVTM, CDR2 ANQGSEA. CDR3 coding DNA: TGCAGCGTTGAAGATCCACTGACAGGGCGAAATCTGTTCTTC. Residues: CSVEDPLTGRNLFF.

The chain's CDR3 is CASSPLLGQGDEKLFF. As DNA, the CDR3 is TGTGCCAGCAGTCCACTACTGGGACAGGGTGATGAAAAACTGTTTTTT. This rearrangement joins TRBV7-9 to TRBJ1-4, with 9 bases fitting TRBD1. This CDR3 is 16 amino acids long. V was clipped by 6 bases and J by 6 bases; unmatched bases: 11. Germline V CDR1 and CDR2: SEHNR, FQNEAQ (reference sequence).

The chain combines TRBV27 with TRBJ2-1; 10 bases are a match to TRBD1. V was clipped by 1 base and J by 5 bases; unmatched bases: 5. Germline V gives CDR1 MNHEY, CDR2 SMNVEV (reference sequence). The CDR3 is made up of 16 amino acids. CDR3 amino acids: CASSLLGQGFDNEQFF. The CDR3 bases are TGTGCCAGCAGTTTATTGGGACAGGGGTTCGACAATGAGCAGTTCTTC.

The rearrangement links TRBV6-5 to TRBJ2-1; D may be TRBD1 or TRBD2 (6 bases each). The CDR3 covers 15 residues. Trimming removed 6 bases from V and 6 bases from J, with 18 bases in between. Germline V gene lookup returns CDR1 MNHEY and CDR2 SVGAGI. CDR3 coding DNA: TGTGCCAGCAGGGGGGGCGAGAGGCGCTCCAATGAGCAGTTCTTC. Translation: CASRGGERRSNEQFF.